Listed below are T cell receptor beta chains from one sample, sequenced in a study of shared clonotypes between healthy human individuals. The data were produced by immunoSEQ multiplex PCR, yet TCRdb's version contains in-frame clones alone and is incomplete. In the table there are about 2.4 million clones, under 95% of which are singletons. Sequencing was carried out using naive CD4+ T cells from PBMCs. The receptors originated from a man younger than 35 in good health. Some clones in this sample may be carry-over from other donors' samples. Each CDR3 is given with its conserved first and last residue. The D gene is left open where the match is weak. For some rows the clone size is stated as once, few or many, or as a class when expanded; others skip it.

clone_size	v_call	j_call	d_call	cdr3_nt	cdr3_aa
.	TRBV9	TRBJ2-3	.	TGTGCCAGCTGCCCAACAGGGTTCGCGGATACGCAGTATTTT	CASCPTGFADTQYF
.	TRBV7-3	TRBJ2-2	TRBD1	TGTGCCAGCAGCTTAACCCCAGGGGGCCGGAACACCGGGGAGCTGTTTTTT	CASSLTPGGRNTGELFF
.	TRBV4-1	TRBJ1-3	TRBD1	TGCGCCAGCAGCCCCGGACAGGGGCAGAGAAACACCATATATTTT	CASSPGQGQRNTIYF
.	TRBV4-2	TRBJ1-4	.	TGTGCCAGCAGCCAAGAGACAGCAACTAATGAAAAACTGTTTTTT	CASSQETATNEKLFF
.	TRBV9	TRBJ2-7	TRBD1	TGTGCCAGCAGCGTAGGAACCGGGACAGGGGGCGAGCAGTACTTC	CASSVGTGTGGEQYF
.	TRBV28	TRBJ1-4	.	TGTGCCAGCAGTGCCGGGGGGGGCATTAATGAAAAACTGTTTTTT	CASSAGGGINEKLFF
.	TRBV29-1	TRBJ2-1	.	TGCAGCGGGCGGCGGGAATACTACAATGAGCAGTTCTTC	CSGRREYYNEQFF
.	TRBV15	TRBJ1-1	TRBD1	TGTGCCACCAGCAGAGATCGGACAGGGCTGCTTTCTGAAGCTTTCTTT	CATSRDRTGLLSEAFF
.	TRBV30	TRBJ2-3	.	TGTGCCTGGAGTGTACTACGTAGGTCAGCCTCTAGCACAGATACGCAGTATTTT	CAWSVLRRSASSTDTQYF
.	TRBV6-5	TRBJ1-4	.	TGTGCCAGCAGTTCTACATGGACTAATGAAAAACTGTTTTTT	CASSSTWTNEKLFF
.	TRBV5-1	TRBJ1-1	.	TGCGCCAGCAGCTTAAGGGCTGAACAGGGTGAAGCTTTCTTT	CASSLRAEQGEAFF
.	TRBV5-6	TRBJ1-1	.	TGTGCCAGCAGCAACAGGGTCTCTGAAGCTTTCTTT	CASSNRVSEAFF
.	TRBV19	TRBJ1-2	TRBD1	TGTGCCAGTATCCCTGGGACAGGGAACTATGGCTACACCTTC	CASIPGTGNYGYTF
.	TRBV7-9	TRBJ2-5	.	TGTGCCAGCAGCCCAGGAGGGGGGCGCATTATGGAGACCCAGTACTTC	CASSPGGGRIMETQYF
.	TRBV6-5	TRBJ1-2	.	TGTGCCAGCTCTAAAAGGGACGGATTCTATGGCTACACCTTC	CASSKRDGFYGYTF
.	TRBV7-7	TRBJ2-1	TRBD2	TGTGCCAGCAGCTTAGCGACTAGCGCCTACAATGAGCAGTTCTTC	CASSLATSAYNEQFF
.	TRBV7-2	TRBJ2-3	.	TGTGCCAGCAGCCAAGGACTATTTAACCCCACAGATACGCAGTATTTT	CASSQGLFNPTDTQYF
.	TRBV27	TRBJ1-4	.	TGTGCCAGTGCCATGTCCGCTAATGAAAAACTGTTTTTT	CASAMSANEKLFF
once	TRBV18	TRBJ1-2	TRBD1	TGTGCCAGCTCACCGACCGGGACAGGACTCGGCTACACCTTC	CASSPTGTGLGYTF
.	TRBV7-3	TRBJ1-2	TRBD1	TGCGCCAGCAGCCAGGGACAGGGGGTCTCCTCTGGCTACACCTTC	CASSQGQGVSSGYTF
.	TRBV2	TRBJ2-7	TRBD2	TGTGCCAGCAGTGCCCGGGGGGGGGTCTACGAGCAGTACTTC	CASSARGGVYEQYF
.	TRBV7-9	TRBJ1-5	.	TGTGCCAGCAGCTTAGAAGGCGGACTCCAGCATTTT	CASSLEGGLQHF
.	TRBV5-1	TRBJ2-1	.	TGCGCCAGCAGCCCGGACGGGACTCTCTACAATGAGCAGTTCTTC	CASSPDGTLYNEQFF
.	TRBV4-2	TRBJ2-5	.	TGTGCCAGCAGCCAAGAGGCACATCAAGAGACCCAGTACTTC	CASSQEAHQETQYF
.	TRBV30	TRBJ2-2	.	TGTGCCTGGAGTGGGCAGGGTGGCGGGGAGCTGTTTTTT	CAWSGQGGGELFF
once	TRBV2	TRBJ1-2	TRBD1	TGTGCCAGCAGGGCAGGGGGAAGTGCCTATGGCTACACCTTC	CASRAGGSAYGYTF
.	TRBV19	TRBJ2-2	.	TGTGCCAGTAGGTACCAGAGAGTTGCCGGGGAGCTGTTTTTT	CASRYQRVAGELFF
.	TRBV28	TRBJ2-4	.	TGTGCCAGCAGTCTGGATTCGGGAGAGGTGGACAAAAACATTCAGTACTTC	CASSLDSGEVDKNIQYF
.	TRBV25-1	TRBJ2-1	TRBD1	TGTGCCAGCAGTGACCCAGGGGGCTCCTACAATGAGCAGTTCTTC	CASSDPGGSYNEQFF
.	TRBV19	TRBJ1-2	TRBD1	TGTGCCAGTAGTCCGGACAGGGGGAAGAGCTATGGCTACACCTTC	CASSPDRGKSYGYTF
once	TRBV28	TRBJ2-1	.	TGTGCCAGCAGTTTAGCCCCGGCTAGCGTCTACAATGAGCAGTTCTTC	CASSLAPASVYNEQFF
.	TRBV5-5	TRBJ1-1	TRBD1	TGTGCCAGCAGCTACAGGGGGGGAAACACTGAAGCTTTCTTT	CASSYRGGNTEAFF
.	TRBV6-6	TRBJ2-7	TRBD2	TGTGCCAGCACCTCTCTAGCGGGAGGCGAGCAGTACTTC	CASTSLAGGEQYF
.	TRBV4-1	TRBJ2-7	.	TGCGCCAGCAGCCAGGTATTCAAGCCACCGTGGTACGAGCAGTACTTC	CASSQVFKPPWYEQYF
.	TRBV14	TRBJ2-7	TRBD1	TGTGCCAGCAGCCAAGGGTTTTGGGACAGGGACTCCTACGAGCAGTACTTC	CASSQGFWDRDSYEQYF
once	TRBV11-2	TRBJ2-7	TRBD2	TGTGCCAGCAGCTTAGATCGGCTAGCGGGAGTTGACGAGCAGTACTTC	CASSLDRLAGVDEQYF
.	TRBV5-1	TRBJ2-7	.	TGCGCCAGCAGCTTGGATTCAGTTCCACCCTACGAGCAGTACTTC	CASSLDSVPPYEQYF
.	TRBV18	TRBJ2-3	.	TGTGCCAGCTCACCGGAGGGGTCGACAGATACGCAGTATTTT	CASSPEGSTDTQYF
.	TRBV9	TRBJ2-2	TRBD2	TGTGCCAGCAGCCCACGGGGGGGTAGCGGGAGATCCGGGGAGCTGTTTTTT	CASSPRGGSGRSGELFF
.	TRBV9	TRBJ2-1	TRBD2	TGTGCCAGCACCCCGTCGGGAGGTGGTTCCTACAATGAGCAGTTCTTC	CASTPSGGGSYNEQFF
.	TRBV28	TRBJ2-1	TRBD2	TGTGCCAGCACCGGACTAGCGGGAGAACTTCCTGATAATGAGCAGTTCTTC	CASTGLAGELPDNEQFF
once	TRBV5-1	TRBJ2-3	.	TGCGCCAGCAGCTTAGAGGACCTTACAGATACGCAGTATTTT	CASSLEDLTDTQYF
.	TRBV10-3	TRBJ2-7	.	TGTGCCATCAGTGCCTCGACGGGTTTGGGATCCTACGAGCAGTACTTC	CAISASTGLGSYEQYF
.	TRBV19	TRBJ1-4	.	TGTGCCAGTACCTCTGGGGGGGAAAAACTGTTTTTT	CASTSGGEKLFF
.	TRBV6-5	TRBJ1-2	.	TGTGCCAGCAGTTACTCTCGGCAGGGGCTACGTGGCTACACCTTC	CASSYSRQGLRGYTF
.	TRBV6-5	TRBJ1-1	.	TGTGCCAGCAGCCGACAGGTACCCTGGAACACTGAAGCTTTCTTT	CASSRQVPWNTEAFF